The clone carrying this T cell receptor (beta chain) was observed at least ten times. In building TCR beta libraries, iRepertoire HTBI primers were used together with Arm-PCR of CDR3 regions. TCRdb itself ran the multiplex PCR reads through MiXCR, one entry per CDR3 protein. Of about 470,000 distinct CDR3 sequences in the sample, about 20% are singletons; the top ten hold less than 9%. This sample stems from a study of regulatory T cells in long-lasting Graves disease. This CDR3 region has 14 residues. V lost 6 bases to trimming and J lost 4 bases, with 15 bases between them. Germline lookup yields CDR1 SNHLY and CDR2 FYNNEI. The sample's time point: persistent/refractory GD, antithyroid drugs over 5 years with positive TRAb. Following extraction of RNA from PBMCs, that RNA was used to make the TCR library.

Sequencing was performed on peripheral blood mononuclear cells (PBMCs), taken when the disease was refractory, from a patient treated with antithyroid drugs. The TCR comes from a female donor with Graves disease. The V gene is TRBV2, the J gene TRBJ1-2, with D perhaps matching TRBD1 (5 bases). CDR3 amino acids: CASRGDGTIYGYTF. CDR3 bases: TGTGCCAGCAGGGGAGATGGGACCATCTATGGCTACACCTTC. Drawing the rest from reference TRBV2 and TRBJ1-2, the complete variable domain is EPEVTQTPSHQVTQMGQEVILRCVPISNHLYFYWYRQILGQKVEFLVSFYNNEISEKSEIFDDQFSVERPDGSNFTLKIRSTKLEDSAMYFCASRGDGTIYGYTFGSGTRLTVV.